Below are 24 T cell receptor beta chains sequenced from a single sample in a study of cytomegalovirus exposure and HLA in healthy donors. PCR involved 60 Vbeta and 13 Jbeta primers. This table comes from immunoSEQ multiplex PCR, and its TCRdb copy is limited to in-frame clones, with some not included. Here the sample table reports roughly 84,000 clones. The specimen sequenced was PBMCs. These receptor sequences come from a man aged 45 to 65 in good health and CMV-seronegative.

The rearrangement links TRBV19 to TRBJ2-7, with D maybe TRBD1 (5 bases). V was shortened by 5 bases and J by 1 base, with 12 bases between the two germline ends. The CDR3 contains 14 residues. CDR1 LNHDA and CDR2 SQIVND come from the germline V gene (reference sequence). CDR3 region: CASSPQTESYEQYF. CDR3 in DNA: TGTGCCAGTAGTCCCCAGACAGAATCCTACGAGCAGTACTTC.

The chain couples TRBV4-1 to TRBJ2-7, with 7 positions matching TRBD2. The CDR3 totals 13 residues. CDR1 and CDR2 (germline): MGHRA, YSYEKL. V lost 0 bases to trimming and J lost 6 bases; unmatched junction nucleotides: 2. The DNA for the CDR3 is TGCGCCAGCAGCCAAGAACCGGGGGGCGAGCAGTACTTC. Translation: CASSQEPGGEQYF.

This chain uses TRBV6-1 with TRBJ1-1, with D perhaps TRBD1 (6 bases). Germline-derived CDR1 and CDR2 are MNHNS and SASEGT. This CDR3 spans 14 amino acids. Trimming took off 4 bases at V and 9 bases at J, with 18 bases between the two ends. CDR3 sequence reads: CASSGGRGNFKAFF. CDR3 nucleotide sequence: TGTGCCAGCAGTGGGGGCAGGGGTAATTTTAAAGCTTTCTTT.

The chain is built from TRBV7-9 and TRBJ1-1; D uncertain. Germline V gene data show CDR1 as SEHNR and CDR2 as FQNEAQ (reference sequence). This CDR3 is built from 14 residues. Trimming removed 2 bases from V and 10 bases from J, with 17 bases in between. Here the CDR3 reads CASSLNAGRQGAFF. The CDR3, as DNA: TGTGCCAGCAGCTTAAACGCGGGCCGCCAAGGAGCTTTCTTT.

This chain joins TRBV4-3 and TRBJ1-5; D is perhaps TRBD1 (6 bases). The CDR3 covers 17 residues. V dropped 0 bases and J dropped 4 bases, with 16 bases sitting between them. Per germline, CDR1 LGHNA and CDR2 YSLEER. CDR3 bases: TGCGCCAGCAGCCAAGAGGTACTACAGGGATCAAATCAGCCCCAGCATTTT. Its translation: CASSQEVLQGSNQPQHF.

This chain connects TRBV28 to TRBJ2-7; D is perhaps TRBD1 (5 bases). This CDR3 has 15 residues. Germline CDR1 reads MDHEN; CDR2 reads SYDVKM. Deletions cut 3 bases from V and 2 bases from J, with 14 bases between. CDR3 DNA sequence: TGTGCCAGCAGTTTCCCAGCCAGCAGGGCCTACGAGCAGTACTTC. Residues: CASSFPASRAYEQYF.

The rearrangement uses TRBV7-8 and TRBJ1-1, with 7 bases matching TRBD1. Trimming took 5 bases from V and 5 from J; bases not matched to a gene: 11. There are 15 residues in the CDR3. CDR1 is SGHVS, CDR2 FQNEAQ, per germline. The CDR3 DNA reads TGTGCCAGCAGCCCCCGACAGGGACCCGCAACTGAAGCTTTCTTT. This sequence encodes CASSPRQGPATEAFF. The full variable domain, its missing parts supplied by reference TRBV7-8 and TRBJ1-1, is GAGVSQSPRYKVAKRGQDVALRCDPISGHVSLFWYQQALGQGPEFLTYFQNEAQLDKSGLPSDRFFAERPEGSVSTLKIQRTQQEDSAVYLCASSPRQGPATEAFFGQGTRLTVV.

This chain connects TRBV4-3 to TRBJ1-3, with D possibly TRBD1 on 6 matching bases. Germline V gene lookup returns CDR1 LGHNA and CDR2 YSLEER. The CDR3 sequence is 18 residues long. Trimming took off 0 bases at V and 4 bases at J, with 19 bases between the two ends. This CDR3 is CASSQDGGVWGQGNTIYF. The CDR3 DNA reads TGCGCCAGCAGCCAAGATGGGGGCGTTTGGGGGCAGGGAAACACCATATATTTT.

V gene TRBV6-6 combines with J gene TRBJ2-7, with 7 nucleotides matching TRBD1. V dropped 10 bases and J dropped 3; count of bases not matched to a gene: 9. Germline CDR1 is MNHNY and CDR2 is SVGAGI (reference sequence). The CDR3 sequence is 13 residues long. CDR3 loop: CATSGTENYEQYF. In DNA form, the CDR3 reads TGTGCCACTTCCGGGACAGAAAACTACGAGCAGTACTTC.

The genes are TRBV5-6 and TRBJ2-1, with TRBD2 matching 7 bases. The V gene end was trimmed by 4 bases and the J gene end by 8 bases; junction bases not matched to a gene: 12. Germline-derived CDR1 and CDR2 are SGHDT and YYEEEE. This CDR3 contains 15 residues. CDR3 protein: CASSPLRWGGDEQFF. CDR3 in DNA: TGTGCCAGCAGCCCACTGAGGTGGGGGGGGGATGAGCAGTTCTTC.

The chain uses TRBV2 and TRBJ2-7; 8 bases align to TRBD1. This CDR3 comprises 15 residues. With V trimmed by 6 bases and J by 4 bases, 11 bases remained unmatched. Per germline, CDR1 SNHLY and CDR2 FYNNEI. CDR3 in amino acids: CASREPGTGFYEQYF. The CDR3 DNA reads TGTGCCAGCAGGGAACCCGGGACAGGTTTTTACGAGCAGTACTTC.

V and J are TRBV19 and TRBJ1-1; D perhaps matches TRBD1 (6 bases). Trimming left V 10 bases short and J 0 bases short, with 12 bases between. The CDR3 totals 13 residues. Per the germline V gene, CDR1 is LNHDA and CDR2 is SQIVND (reference sequence). CDR3 residues: CATMDSLNTEAFF. CDR3 in DNA: TGTGCCACCATGGACAGTTTGAACACTGAAGCTTTCTTT.

The V and J genes are TRBV7-9 and TRBJ1-2, with D unclear. Germline V gives CDR1 SEHNR, CDR2 FQNEAQ (reference sequence). Trimming removed 8 bases from V and 1 base from J, with 11 bases in between. The CDR3 totals 13 residues. The CDR3 bases are TGTGCCAGCGGATACAGAGATAACTATGGCTACACCTTC. It codes for CASGYRDNYGYTF.

This chain joins TRBV9 and TRBJ2-3; 11 nucleotides line up with TRBD2. The CDR3 length is 17 residues. Germline V gene data show CDR1 as SGDLS and CDR2 as YYNGEE. J lost 0 bases, V lost 0 bases, and 3 bases had no gene match. The CDR3 sequence: CASSVGLAGGSTDTQYF. CDR3 bases: TGTGCCAGCAGCGTAGGGCTAGCGGGGGGTAGCACAGATACGCAGTATTTT.

Here the CDR3 DNA reads TGCGCCAGCAGCCAAGGGCGGGGTGGAAGCTCCTACGAGCAGTACTTC. It specifies CASSQGRGGSSYEQYF. V usage is TRBV4-3 and J usage is TRBJ2-7, with a possible D match to TRBD2 (6 bases). Between the trimmed V and J ends, which lost 1 base and 0 bases, there was a span of 13 bases. The CDR3 contains 16 residues. In germline, CDR1 is LGHNA, CDR2 YSLEER.

This chain connects TRBV4-3 to TRBJ1-4, with D unresolved. The CDR3 runs to 16 residues. Trimming stripped 0 bases from V and 6 bases from J, with 14 bases between. Germline V gives CDR1 LGHNA, CDR2 YSLEER. The CDR3 reads CASSQDLGRPDEKLFF. DNA for the CDR3: TGCGCCAGCAGCCAAGATCTGGGCAGGCCCGATGAAAAACTGTTTTTT.

This chain uses TRBV5-1 with TRBJ2-7, with TRBD1 matching over 8 bases. V lost 0 bases to trimming and J lost 5 bases; unmatched junction nucleotides: 7. The CDR3 is 15 amino acids. Per the germline V gene, CDR1 is SGHRS and CDR2 is YFSETQ. The CDR3 DNA is TGCGCCAGCAGCTTGGGATGGACAGGGCCCGACGAGCAGTACTTC. Protein sequence: CASSLGWTGPDEQYF.

The genes are TRBV5-6 and TRBJ1-5, with TRBD1 identical over 8 bases. Per the germline V gene, CDR1 is SGHDT and CDR2 is YYEEEE. CDR3 length equals 16 residues. With 1 base clipped from V and 2 bases from J, the junction kept 5 bases outside the gene matches. CDR3 nucleotides: TGTGCCAGCAGCTTGTACCAGGGGGCTGGCAATCAGCCCCAGCATTTT. Protein product: CASSLYQGAGNQPQHF.

This rearrangement joins TRBV29-1 to TRBJ2-5, with 7 bases aligning to TRBD1. The V gene end was trimmed by 7 bases and the J gene end by 5 bases; junction bases not matched to a gene: 7. The V gene's germline CDR1 is SQVTM and CDR2 ANQGSEA. The CDR3 is 12 residues long. As DNA, the CDR3 is TGCAGCGCGAGCAGGGGGTTTGAGACCCAGTACTTC. This encodes CSASRGFETQYF.

This chain joins TRBV7-2 and TRBJ2-7; 10 nucleotides match TRBD2. V was pared by 6 bases and J by 3 bases, with 8 bases of the junction left unmatched. The germline V gene encodes CDR1 SGHTA and CDR2 FQGNSA. The CDR3 loop spans 15 amino acids. CDR3 in amino acids: CASRLRGLAVYEQYF. CDR3 bases: TGTGCCAGCAGGTTACGCGGACTAGCGGTCTACGAGCAGTACTTC. The entire variable domain, with the rest obtained from reference TRBV7-2 and TRBJ2-7, is as follows: GAGVSQSPSNKVTEKGKDVELRCDPISGHTALYWYRQSLGQGLEFLIYFQGNSAPDKSGLPSDRFSAERTGGSVSTLTIQRTQQEDSAVYLCASRLRGLAVYEQYFGPGTRLTVT.

This chain joins TRBV5-5 and TRBJ1-1; 8 bases align to TRBD1. Losses at the gene ends were 0 bases for V and 3 bases for J; bases not matched to a gene: 1. This CDR3 spans 14 amino acids. Germline V gene sequence: CDR1 SGHKS, CDR2 YYEKEE (reference sequence). The CDR3 DNA reads as TGTGCCAGCAGCTTGGTGACAGGGGACACTGAAGCTTTCTTT. This encodes CASSLVTGDTEAFF. Full variable domain (missing parts from reference TRBV5-5 and TRBJ1-1): DAGVTQSPTHLIKTRGQQVTLRCSPISGHKSVSWYQQVLGQGPQFIFQYYEKEERGRGNFPDRFSARQFPNYSSELNVNALLLGDSALYLCASSLVTGDTEAFFGQGTRLTVV.

The gene calls are TRBV28 and TRBJ1-4; perhaps TRBD1 as D (6 bases). The germline CDR1 and CDR2 sequences are MDHEN and SYDVKM. V lost 10 bases and J lost 0, with 21 bases in between. The CDR3 contains 17 residues. CDR3 sequence reads: CATMLGGQSATNEKLFF. DNA of the CDR3: TGTGCCACCATGTTAGGCGGACAGAGTGCAACTAATGAAAAACTGTTTTTT.

The J gene is TRBJ1-6, the V gene TRBV10-3; 11 bases are a match to TRBD1. V lost 4 bases and J lost 12; bases outside the gene matches: 2. The CDR3 is made up of 13 amino acids. CDR1 and CDR2 (germline): ENHRY, SYGVKD. CDR3 DNA: TGTGCCATCAGTGGGGACAGGGGGATACCCCTCCACTTT. This encodes CAISGDRGIPLHF.

The gene calls are TRBV9 and TRBJ1-2, with no clear D. The germline CDR1 and CDR2 sequences are SGDLS and YYNGEE. The CDR3 runs to 15 residues. V shed 2 bases and J shed 3 bases, with 14 bases lying between them. The CDR3 region is CASSVAAGIDYGYTF. The CDR3, as DNA: TGTGCCAGCAGCGTCGCAGCGGGTATAGACTATGGCTACACCTTC.